A single sample gave rise to the 32 T cell receptor beta chains below, sequenced in a study of cytomegalovirus exposure and HLA in healthy donors. 60 Vbeta and 13 Jbeta primers were used in PCR. Here immunoSEQ multiplex PCR was the method, and the copy in TCRdb shows in-frame clones only, minus some. In the table there are 150,000 to 200,000 clones, 65% to 85% of which are singletons. The sequencing input was PBMCs. Receptors were obtained from a male donor in good health and CMV-seronegative.

The chain links TRBV4-1 to TRBJ2-7; weak D call: TRBD2 (5 bases). Trimming took 0 bases from V and 6 from J, leaving 15 bases between them. This CDR3 has 15 amino acids. The germline gives CDR1 MGHRA, CDR2 YSYEKL. The CDR3 DNA sequence: TGCGCCAGCAGCCAAGAATCTCCTAGCCTCGGCGAGCAGTACTTC. Protein sequence: CASSQESPSLGEQYF.

J is TRBJ1-1 and V is TRBV13; the D gene is possibly TRBD1 (5 bases). Germline-derived CDR1 and CDR2 are PRHDT and FYEKMQ (reference sequence). This CDR3 has 17 residues. V was clipped by 4 bases and J by 1 base, with 19 bases between them. CDR3 region: CASSSLPKTGANTEAFF. CDR3 in DNA: TGTGCCAGCAGCTCCCTACCCAAGACTGGGGCGAACACTGAAGCTTTCTTT. Looking up the rest from reference TRBV13 and TRBJ1-1 gives the full variable domain: AAGVIQSPRHLIKEKRETATLKCYPIPRHDTVYWYQQGPGQDPQFLISFYEKMQSDKGSIPDRFSAQQFSDYHSELNMSSLELGDSALYFCASSSLPKTGANTEAFFGQGTRLTVV.

The V call is TRBV7-8, the J call TRBJ2-5, with a weak D call TRBD2 (5 bases). The DNA end favors TRBJ2-7, so the J call may be wrong. The CDR3 spans 16 residues. Germline V gives CDR1 SGHVS, CDR2 FQNEAQ. The CDR3, as DNA: TGTGCCAGCACCTCGGAGGTCCCGGACCCCCGGCACGAGCAGTACTTC. Protein product: CASTSEVPDPRHEQYF.

The CDR3 DNA sequence: TGTGCCAGCAGGGGGGGGCAGTACCAAGAGACCCAGTACTTC. Residues: CASRGGQYQETQYF. V is TRBV2 and J is TRBJ2-5; D might be TRBD2 (7 bases). Trimming left V 6 bases short and J 0 bases short, with 11 bases between. The CDR3 is 14 residues long. Germline V gene lookup returns CDR1 SNHLY and CDR2 FYNNEI.

This chain joins TRBV30 and TRBJ2-5, with 10 positions matching TRBD1. TRBJ2-7 explains the end of the DNA better; the J call may be wrong. Looked up from germline, CDR1 is GTSNPN and CDR2 is SVGIG (reference sequence). The CDR3 is made up of 14 amino acids. Written as DNA, the CDR3 is TGTGCCTGGAGTCCCGGGACAGGGGACTACGAGCAGTACTTC. This codes for CAWSPGTGDYEQYF.

This chain links TRBV9 with TRBJ1-2, with D perhaps matching TRBD1 (6 bases). The germline V gene encodes CDR1 SGDLS and CDR2 YYNGEE. Trimming pared 0 bases from V and 1 base from J, leaving 10 bases between. This CDR3 has 15 amino acids. CDR3 amino acids: CASSVEAGVNYGYTF. In DNA, the CDR3 is TGTGCCAGCAGCGTAGAAGCAGGGGTTAACTATGGCTACACCTTC.

V gene TRBV6-5 combines with J gene TRBJ2-7; 9 bases line up with TRBD1. The CDR3 is made up of 16 amino acids. The germline CDR1 and CDR2 sequences are MNHEY and SVGAGI. Trimming cost V 4 bases and J 5 bases; bases outside gene matches: 12. Written as DNA, the CDR3 is TGTGCCAGCAGTTCCGCCCCCGGGACAGGGACTCACGAGCAGTACTTC. It yields the protein CASSSAPGTGTHEQYF.

This clone turned up a few times. This chain links TRBV19 with TRBJ2-3; 7 bases align to TRBD1. V shed 9 bases and J 5 bases; nucleotides not matched to a gene: 11. There are 14 residues in the CDR3. Germline CDR1 reads LNHDA; CDR2 reads SQIVND (reference sequence). CDR3 sequence: CARATAQGEDTQYF. The DNA of the CDR3 is TGTGCCAGGGCCACGGCCCAGGGGGAAGATACGCAGTATTTT. Drawing the rest from reference TRBV19 and TRBJ2-3, the complete variable domain is DGGITQSPKYLFRKEGQNVTLSCEQNLNHDAMYWYRQDPGQGLRLIYYSQIVNDFQKGDIAEGYSVSREKKESFPLTVTSAQKNPTAFYLCARATAQGEDTQYFGPGTRLTVL.

In its sample, this clone was seen a few times. V and J are TRBV30 and TRBJ1-2, with 10 bases aligning to TRBD1. This CDR3 is 15 amino acids long. V dropped 2 bases and J dropped 5; count of bases not matched to a gene: 8. Germline V gene data show CDR1 as GTSNPN and CDR2 as SVGIG (reference sequence). The CDR3 reads CAWSLMDRGGYGYTF. Here the CDR3 DNA reads TGTGCCTGGAGTTTAATGGACAGGGGGGGGTATGGCTACACCTTC.

The chain is built from TRBV28 and TRBJ2-3; 15 bases are shared with TRBD2. CDR1 is MDHEN, CDR2 SYDVKM, per germline. Trimming removed 6 bases from V and 3 bases from J; junction bases left unmatched: 10. The CDR3 sequence is 18 residues long. The CDR3 DNA sequence: TGTGCCAGCAGCTCCATGGGGACTAGCGGGAGGAGTACAGATACGCAGTATTTT. Translation: CASSSMGTSGRSTDTQYF.

In regard to this clone: The junction differs from germline at one of its ends, possibly a read error. This sequence joins TRBV5-1 and TRBJ1-2; 10 bases fit TRBD1. Germline assignment: CDR1 SGHRS and CDR2 YFSETQ. The CDR3 is 17 residues long. In DNA, the CDR3 is TGCGCCAGCAGCTTGGTGGCGAACCGGGACAGGGGTCCGGGCTACCCCTTC. This codes for CASSLVANRDRGPGYPF.

The genes are TRBV4-3 and TRBJ2-3, with 8 bases lining up with TRBD2. Trimming cost V 0 bases and J 5 bases; bases outside gene matches: 4. The germline gives CDR1 LGHNA, CDR2 YSLEER. This CDR3 region has 15 residues. The CDR3 spells CASSQDTGGGDTQYF. The CDR3 DNA is TGCGCCAGCAGCCAAGATACGGGAGGGGGAGATACGCAGTATTTT.

The chain links TRBV18 to TRBJ2-1; 13 nucleotides align to TRBD2. The J segment lost 9 bases and the V segment lost 1 base, leaving 6 bases of the junction unmatched. Germline values: CDR1 KGHSH, CDR2 LQKENI. The CDR3 is 16 residues long. As DNA, the CDR3 is TGTGCCAGCTCACCACTAACTAGCGGGAGGGGTAGTGAGCAGTTCTTC. As protein: CASSPLTSGRGSEQFF.

V is TRBV5-1 and J is TRBJ2-7; tentatively, D is TRBD1 (6 bases). This CDR3 region has 14 residues. Germline lookup yields CDR1 SGHRS and CDR2 YFSETQ. V was cut by 3 bases and J by 6 bases, with 16 bases left in between. The CDR3 region is CASSWGLLGAEQYF. CDR3 sequence (DNA): TGCGCCAGCAGCTGGGGGCTTTTGGGAGCCGAGCAGTACTTC.

This clone appeared a single time. At one end the junction does not follow the germline gene, possibly because of a read error. The chain is built from TRBV5-1 and TRBJ1-2, with unresolved D. The length of the CDR3 is 13 residues. From germline, CDR1 is SGHRS and CDR2 YFSETQ. DNA of the CDR3: TGCGCCAGCAGCTACGACACAAGCGGAGGCTACCCCTTC. Amino acid sequence: CASSYDTSGGYPF.

The chain uses TRBV7-9 and TRBJ2-1; D is uncertain. CDR3 length: 15 residues. Trimming pared 5 bases from V and 3 bases from J, leaving 14 bases between. The germline V gene has CDR1 SEHNR and CDR2 FQNEAQ (reference sequence). CDR3: CASSPRRSIYNEQFF. As DNA, the CDR3 is TGTGCCAGCAGCCCCCGTCGTAGCATCTACAATGAGCAGTTCTTC.

This clone was counted once. Additional DNA sequences in this sample encode the identical CDR3. CDR3: CASSIGQGAQPQHF. DNA of the CDR3: TGTGCCAGTAGTATAGGACAGGGGGCACAGCCCCAGCATTTT. This chain joins TRBV19 and TRBJ1-5, with 10 nucleotides matching TRBD1. The germline gives CDR1 LNHDA, CDR2 SQIVND (reference sequence). The CDR3 consists of 14 residues. With V trimmed by 1 base and J by 7 bases, 1 base remained unmatched.

This clone has only a few counts. V usage is TRBV10-3 and J usage is TRBJ1-4; 8 bases fit TRBD1. The V gene end was trimmed by 3 bases and the J gene end by 8 bases; junction bases not matched to a gene: 5. This CDR3 spans 14 amino acids. The germline V gene encodes CDR1 ENHRY and CDR2 SYGVKD. The CDR3 here is CAISDPQGAEKLFF. CDR3 bases: TGTGCCATCAGTGATCCTCAGGGGGCAGAAAAACTGTTTTTT.

This chain connects TRBV29-1 to TRBJ2-1, with a possible D match to TRBD1 (5 bases). The CDR3 is 13 residues long. Germline loops: CDR1 SQVTM, CDR2 ANQGSEA. The V end lost 3 bases, the J end lost 5 bases, and 11 bases lay between the germline ends. CDR3 sequence (DNA): TGCAGCGTTGACGGCAGGGTCGACAATGAGCAGTTCTTC. It encodes CSVDGRVDNEQFF.

The chain employs TRBV6-1 and TRBJ1-3; D uncertain. Germline loops: CDR1 MNHNS, CDR2 SASEGT. Trimming removed 10 bases at V and 0 bases at J, with 7 bases between. The CDR3 runs to 12 residues. CDR3 in DNA: TGTGCCACCCACAGCTCTGGAAACACCATATATTTT. Encoded protein: CATHSSGNTIYF.

The rearrangement joins TRBV4-2 to TRBJ1-1, with D tentatively TRBD1 (6 bases). Germline CDR1 is LGHNA and CDR2 is YNFKEQ. The CDR3 has 12 residues. V was cut by 1 base and J by 14 bases, with 14 bases left in between. CDR3 sequence (DNA): TGTGCCAGCAGCCAAGTAGGAGACAGGCCGTTCTTT. Translated, it gives CASSQVGDRPFF.

The CDR3, as DNA: TGCAGCGTTTCGCCCAGGGGGATTAACTATGGCTACACCTTC. Protein sequence: CSVSPRGINYGYTF. The V and J genes are TRBV29-1 and TRBJ1-2; 7 bases agree with TRBD1. This CDR3 spans 14 amino acids. The germline V gene has CDR1 SQVTM and CDR2 ANQGSEA. V lost 5 bases to trimming and J lost 1 base; unmatched junction nucleotides: 7.

V and J are TRBV2 and TRBJ2-7; 12 bases are shared with TRBD1. J lost 7 bases, V lost 7 bases, and 11 bases had no gene match. The CDR3 contains 15 residues. Germline V gene data show CDR1 as SNHLY and CDR2 as FYNNEI. CDR3 protein: CASTTGGTGGFEQYF. In DNA, the CDR3 is TGTGCCAGCACAACCGGGGGGACAGGGGGCTTTGAGCAGTACTTC.

A note on this clone: Other nucleotide sequences in the sample specify the same CDR3. The chain carries TRBV7-8 and TRBJ2-3, with TRBD2 matching 7 bases. CDR1 and CDR2 (germline): SGHVS, FQNEAQ. Germline trimming cut 6 bases from V and 0 bases from J; bases unmatched to any gene: 3. This CDR3 has 14 residues. CDR3 in DNA: TGTGCCAGCAGTCTTAGCGGGAGCACAGATACGCAGTATTTT. Residues: CASSLSGSTDTQYF.

The chain employs TRBV5-3 and TRBJ2-5, with 9 bases fitting TRBD1. TRBV5-3 is an ORF, with its function uncertain. There are 16 residues in the CDR3. V lost 4 bases and J lost 5; bases outside the gene matches: 12. The CDR3 DNA is TGTGCCAGAAGCATCTGTCCCGGGACAGGGTTGGAGACCCAGTACTTC. It specifies CARSICPGTGLETQYF.

This chain connects TRBV13 to TRBJ1-2; 7 bases fit TRBD1. CDR3 length: 14 amino acids. V shed 7 bases, J shed 3 bases, and the junction held 8 bases outside the gene matches. Per germline, CDR1 PRHDT and CDR2 FYEKMQ (reference sequence). The CDR3 loop reads CASTPQGRDYGYTF. The CDR3 nucleotides are TGTGCCAGCACGCCACAGGGGAGAGACTATGGCTACACCTTC. Based on the CDR3 plus reference TRBV13 and TRBJ1-2, the full variable domain is AAGVIQSPRHLIKEKRETATLKCYPIPRHDTVYWYQQGPGQDPQFLISFYEKMQSDKGSIPDRFSAQQFSDYHSELNMSSLELGDSALYFCASTPQGRDYGYTFGSGTRLTVV.

V gene TRBV5-4 combines with J gene TRBJ2-7; weak D call: TRBD2 (6 bases). Trimming left V 3 bases short and J 3 bases short, with 13 bases between. The CDR3 has 14 residues. Germline assignment: CDR1 SGHNT and CDR2 YYREEE (reference sequence). CDR3 sequence: CASSSPGLHYEQYF. CDR3 sequence (DNA): TGTGCCAGCAGCTCTCCGGGACTTCACTACGAGCAGTACTTC.

V usage is TRBV11-2 and J usage is TRBJ2-1; 10 bases align to TRBD1. The CDR3 is made up of 12 amino acids. Germline CDR1 SGHAT, CDR2 FQNNGV. V was clipped by 6 bases and J by 10 bases; unmatched bases: 3. DNA of the CDR3: TGTGCCAGCAGGGAGACAGGGGGCGAGCAGTTCTTC. As protein: CASRETGGEQFF.

This clone was observed a few times. This chain uses TRBV7-9 with TRBJ2-2; D might be TRBD2 (7 bases). V was shortened by 5 bases and J by 6 bases, with 16 bases between the two germline ends. Germline CDR1 reads SEHNR; CDR2 reads FQNEAQ (reference sequence). This CDR3 has 15 amino acids. This CDR3 reads CASSRTGGAAGELFF. The DNA of the CDR3 is TGTGCCAGCAGCAGGACTGGGGGGGCGGCCGGGGAGCTGTTTTTT.

V and J are TRBV6-1 and TRBJ1-2, with 7 bases aligning to TRBD1. Germline V gene sequence: CDR1 MNHNS, CDR2 SASEGT. V lost 3 bases, J lost 8 bases, and 12 bases stayed unmatched. This CDR3 is 15 amino acids long. CDR3 in amino acids: CASSDTRQGRGGYTF. In DNA, the CDR3 is TGTGCCAGCAGTGACACCCGACAGGGCCGGGGAGGCTACACCTTC.

The chain couples TRBV2 to TRBJ1-5; 8 positions agree with TRBD1. Germline CDR1 SNHLY, CDR2 FYNNEI. V dropped 6 bases and J dropped 1; count of bases not matched to a gene: 2. The CDR3 is 14 residues long. CDR3: CASRDRVSNQPQHF. In nucleotides, the CDR3 is TGTGCCAGCAGGGACAGGGTAAGCAATCAGCCCCAGCATTTT.

This rearrangement joins TRBV19 to TRBJ2-2; 9 nucleotides align to TRBD1. The CDR3 contains 16 residues. Unmatched junction bases numbered 11, after V lost 6 bases and J lost 6 bases. The germline V gene encodes CDR1 LNHDA and CDR2 SQIVND (reference sequence). CDR3 coding DNA: TGTGCCAGTAGGGTAACCGGGACAGGGTTGTCCGGGGAGCTGTTTTTT. It codes for CASRVTGTGLSGELFF. Full variable domain (missing parts from reference TRBV19 and TRBJ2-2): DGGITQSPKYLFRKEGQNVTLSCEQNLNHDAMYWYRQDPGQGLRLIYYSQIVNDFQKGDIAEGYSVSREKKESFPLTVTSAQKNPTAFYLCASRVTGTGLSGELFFGEGSRLTVL.